Listed here are 32 T cell receptor beta chains from one sample, sequenced in a study of technical replicates of blood from several donors. Generated by immunoSEQ multiplex PCR, the TCRdb table keeps only in-frame clones and is missing some. The sample has under 85,000 clones, roughly 97% seen once; the top ten hold around 0.18%. Specimen: T cells isolated from PBMCs. The receptors shown here come from a human donor in good health.

The chain has TRBV9 and TRBJ1-6; tentatively, D is TRBD1 (5 bases). Per germline, CDR1 SGDLS and CDR2 YYNGEE. This CDR3 is 13 amino acids long. The V end was cut by 3 bases, the J end by 10 bases, with 11 bases between. CDR3 nucleotide sequence: TGTGCCAGCAGCGCATTCCCAGGGTCACCCCTCCACTTT. This translates into CASSAFPGSPLHF.

The rearrangement joins TRBV7-6 to TRBJ2-2; 9 bases line up with TRBD2. The germline V gene has CDR1 SGHVS and CDR2 FNYEAQ. This CDR3 comprises 16 residues. After removal of 5 bases from V and 6 bases from J, the junction contained 10 bases not matched to a gene. In DNA, the CDR3 is TGTGCCAGCAGCGATTTAGCGGGAGTTGACCCCGGGGAGCTGTTTTTT. It is translated as CASSDLAGVDPGELFF.

The chain's CDR3 is CATSWDYTDTQYF. The CDR3 coding sequence is TGTGCCACCAGCTGGGACTACACAGATACGCAGTATTTT. The V and J genes are TRBV15 and TRBJ2-3; 7 positions match TRBD2. The CDR3 has 13 residues. Looked up from germline, CDR1 is LNHNV and CDR2 is YYDKDF (reference sequence). V shed 5 bases and J 2 bases; nucleotides not matched to a gene: 1. The entire variable domain, with the rest obtained from reference TRBV15 and TRBJ2-3, is as follows: DAMVIQNPRYQVTQFGKPVTLSCSQTLNHNVMYWYQQKSSQAPKLLFHYYDKDFNNEADTPDNFQSRRPNTSFCFLDIRSPGLGDTAMYLCATSWDYTDTQYFGPGTRLTVL.

V gene TRBV19 combines with J gene TRBJ2-1; 9 bases align to TRBD2. V was clipped by 3 bases and J by 5 bases; unmatched bases: 2. This CDR3 is 14 amino acids long. Germline V gene lookup returns CDR1 LNHDA and CDR2 SQIVND (reference sequence). The CDR3 coding sequence is TGTGCCAGTAGTATTGCGGGGGGGAACAATGAGCAGTTCTTC. Translating it yields CASSIAGGNNEQFF.

The chain couples TRBV19 to TRBJ2-5; the match to TRBD2 covers 11 bases. The CDR3 length is 18 residues. The germline CDR1 and CDR2 sequences are LNHDA and SQIVND (reference sequence). Trimming at V came to 1 base and at J to 1 base, leaving 8 bases not matched to a gene. The CDR3 spells CASSIVTSGGPIQETQYF. CDR3 bases: TGTGCCAGTAGTATAGTAACTAGCGGGGGCCCCATCCAAGAGACCCAGTACTTC.

The chain employs TRBV6-1 and TRBJ2-1, with D hard to call. The V end lost 3 bases, the J end lost 7 bases, and 10 bases lay between the germline ends. This CDR3 has 13 amino acids. Germline V gene data show CDR1 as MNHNS and CDR2 as SASEGT. CDR3 DNA sequence: TGTGCCAGCAGTGAGCCAGGTGTGAATGAGCAGTTCTTC. Translated, it gives CASSEPGVNEQFF.

J is TRBJ2-1 and V is TRBV4-2; 10 positions agree with TRBD1. Trimming removed 4 bases from V and 8 bases from J; junction bases left unmatched: 5. The V gene's germline CDR1 is LGHNA and CDR2 YNFKEQ. This CDR3 is 14 amino acids long. The CDR3 sequence: CASSRGQGNDEQFF. CDR3 bases: TGTGCCAGCAGCCGGGGACAGGGGAACGATGAGCAGTTCTTC.

This clone was recorded only once. The chain joins TRBV11-3 to TRBJ1-2, with 8 bases that match TRBD1. In germline, CDR1 is SGHNT, CDR2 YENEEA. CDR3 size: 13 residues. Losses at the gene ends were 4 bases for V and 11 bases for J; bases not matched to a gene: 9. The CDR3 DNA reads as TGTGCCAGCAGCTCTCCCCGGACAGGGCGATACACCTTC. It specifies CASSSPRTGRYTF.

This chain joins TRBV5-6 and TRBJ1-2; a possible D gene is TRBD1 (6 bases). Deletions cut 0 bases from V and 11 bases from J, with 14 bases between. Germline loops: CDR1 SGHDT, CDR2 YYEEEE. The CDR3 has 13 residues. The chain's CDR3 is CASSLVTGSSYTF. The DNA of the CDR3 is TGTGCCAGCAGCTTGGTAACAGGGTCTAGTTACACCTTC.

The chain recombines TRBV7-2 with TRBJ2-7; perhaps TRBD1 as D (6 bases). V lost 5 bases and J 1 base, leaving 18 bases between the germline ends. Germline V gene lookup returns CDR1 SGHTA and CDR2 FQGNSA. The CDR3 is 16 amino acids. The CDR3 DNA reads as TGTGCCAGCAGCACACAATCCGACAGGACTTCCTACGAGCAGTACTTC. It is translated as CASSTQSDRTSYEQYF.

This chain uses TRBV6-5 with TRBJ1-2; maybe TRBD1 (6 bases). The V gene lost 6 bases and the J gene lost 4 bases, with 12 bases spanning the gap. There are 13 residues in the CDR3. CDR1 and CDR2 (germline): MNHEY, SVGAGI. CDR3: CASSLDSTYGYTF. DNA for the CDR3: TGTGCCAGCAGCCTGGACAGCACCTATGGCTACACCTTC.

The chain has TRBV14 and TRBJ2-2; D perhaps matches TRBD2 (5 bases). This CDR3 contains 14 residues. V lost 4 bases and J lost 11, with 17 bases in between. Germline V lookup: CDR1 SGHDN, CDR2 FVKESK. CDR3 sequence: CASSPPTASGELFF. DNA of the CDR3: TGTGCCAGCAGCCCTCCAACGGCTTCGGGAGAGCTGTTTTTT.

The chain couples TRBV14 to TRBJ2-5, with D hard to call. The germline gives CDR1 SGHDN, CDR2 FVKESK. V was clipped by 1 base and J by 5 bases, with 17 bases between them. There are 16 residues in the CDR3. The CDR3 reads CASSQGRQASWETQYF. The CDR3 DNA sequence: TGTGCCAGCAGCCAAGGGCGCCAGGCGTCGTGGGAGACCCAGTACTTC.

The CDR3 DNA reads TGTGCCAGCAGCTCCGGACAGGGTTTAAACTATGGCTACACCTTC. As protein: CASSSGQGLNYGYTF. V usage is TRBV7-9 and J usage is TRBJ1-2, with 8 bases that match TRBD1. V trimming: 4 bases; J trimming: 2 bases; junction bases outside the gene matches: 6. CDR1 and CDR2 from the germline V gene are SEHNR and FQNEAQ (reference sequence). The CDR3 totals 15 residues. The whole variable domain, remainder taken from reference TRBV7-9 and TRBJ1-2, is DTGVSQNPRHKITKRGQNVTFRCDPISEHNRLYWYRQTLGQGPEFLTYFQNEAQLEKSRLLSDRFSAERPKGSFSTLEIQRTEQGDSAMYLCASSSGQGLNYGYTFGSGTRLTVV.

The rearrangement links TRBV6-5 to TRBJ1-1; 7 positions agree with TRBD1. Trimming at V came to 0 bases and at J to 3 bases, leaving 4 bases not matched to a gene. The germline V gene has CDR1 MNHEY and CDR2 SVGAGI. The CDR3 contains 15 residues. The CDR3 sequence is CASSYSTGLDTEAFF. CDR3 bases: TGTGCCAGCAGTTACTCGACAGGGTTAGACACTGAAGCTTTCTTT.

The chain couples TRBV13 to TRBJ2-5, with TRBD2 as a possible D gene (6 bases). This CDR3 is 13 amino acids long. V was cut by 4 bases and J by 1 base, with 7 bases left in between. Germline V gives CDR1 PRHDT, CDR2 FYEKMQ (reference sequence). The CDR3: CASSWDSQETQYF. CDR3 nucleotides: TGTGCCAGCAGCTGGGACTCCCAAGAGACCCAGTACTTC.

The chain uses TRBV5-1 and TRBJ1-1; 7 bases line up with TRBD1. Germline CDR1 reads SGHRS; CDR2 reads YFSETQ. This CDR3 spans 14 amino acids. J gave up 7 bases and V 0 bases, and 6 bases lay outside the gene matches. The CDR3 DNA follows: TGCGCCAGCAGCTTGGTCCAACAGGGGTTTGAAGCTTTCTTT. Protein product: CASSLVQQGFEAFF.

This clone was seen only once. V usage is TRBV4-1 and J usage is TRBJ2-4; TRBD2 matches 10 bases. Germline loops: CDR1 MGHRA, CDR2 YSYEKL. Trimming cost V 3 bases and J 10 bases; bases outside gene matches: 0. The CDR3 has 12 residues. CDR3 DNA: TGCGCCAGCAGCCAGACTAGCGGGATTCAGTACTTC. This sequence encodes CASSQTSGIQYF.

Notes on this clone: A junction boundary mismatches the germline segment, possibly from a read error. The J gene is TRBJ1-5, the V gene TRBV7-7; no definite D call. The CDR3 covers 13 residues. Germline V gene data show CDR1 as SSHAT and CDR2 as FNYEAQ (reference sequence). CDR3: CASSLGRDQPQHF. The CDR3 nucleotides are TGTGCTAGCAGCTTAGGGAGGGATCAGCCCCAGCATTTT. The full variable domain, rest sourced from reference TRBV7-7 and TRBJ1-5, is GAGVSQSPRYKVTKRGQDVTLRCDPISSHATLYWYQQALGQGPEFLTYFNYEAQPDKSGLPSDRFSAERPEGSISTLTIQRTEQRDSAMYRCASSLGRDQPQHFGDGTRLSIL.

Only one count was recorded for this clone. This rearrangement joins TRBV14 to TRBJ1-3; D call uncertain. The germline gives CDR1 SGHDN, CDR2 FVKESK. The germline V and J ends were trimmed by 1 base and 0 bases, with 19 bases remaining between them. CDR3 size: 19 residues. DNA for the CDR3: TGTGCCAGCAGCCAAGGGGAGAAGGCTGGTTATCCCTCTGGAAACACCATATATTTT. Translating it yields CASSQGEKAGYPSGNTIYF.

This chain links TRBV2 with TRBJ2-1, with 13 bases fitting TRBD2. The junction had 2 bases not matched to a gene; V was cut back by 7 bases and J by 5 bases. The CDR3 consists of 14 residues. Germline V gene data show CDR1 as SNHLY and CDR2 as FYNNEI. The CDR3 here is CASNGLAGDNEQFF. The CDR3 DNA follows: TGTGCCAGCAACGGACTAGCGGGGGACAATGAGCAGTTCTTC.

The CDR3 region is CASSSPQRLAGDKYEQYF. CDR3 nucleotide sequence: TGTGCCAGCAGTTCCCCTCAAAGGTTAGCGGGAGATAAATACGAGCAGTACTTC. The rearrangement links TRBV27 to TRBJ2-7; 9 nucleotides align to TRBD2. V dropped 4 bases and J dropped 4; count of bases not matched to a gene: 17. The CDR3 runs 18 residues. Germline-derived CDR1 and CDR2 are MNHEY and SMNVEV (reference sequence).

The CDR3 region is CASRPDTVLEAFF. CDR3 sequence (DNA): TGTGCCAGCCGTCCGGACACCGTCCTTGAAGCTTTCTTT. V is TRBV18 and J is TRBJ1-1, with TRBD1 as a possible D gene (5 bases). Germline V gives CDR1 KGHSH, CDR2 LQKENI. The CDR3 spans 13 residues. V shed 8 bases and J shed 7 bases, with 17 bases lying between them.

This clone showed up just once. The chain employs TRBV19 and TRBJ1-5; D ambiguous. Germline V lookup: CDR1 LNHDA, CDR2 SQIVND (reference sequence). The length of the CDR3 is 14 residues. V was shortened by 4 bases and J by 3 bases, with 10 bases between the two germline ends. CDR3 protein: CASSTTPINQPQHF. The CDR3, as DNA: TGTGCCAGTAGTACCACCCCTATCAATCAGCCCCAGCATTTT. Full variable domain (remainder filled in from reference TRBV19 and TRBJ1-5): DGGITQSPKYLFRKEGQNVTLSCEQNLNHDAMYWYRQDPGQGLRLIYYSQIVNDFQKGDIAEGYSVSREKKESFPLTVTSAQKNPTAFYLCASSTTPINQPQHFGDGTRLSIL.

The chain combines TRBV11-1 with TRBJ1-1; 7 nucleotides align to TRBD1. V lost 5 bases and J lost 1; bases outside the gene matches: 7. In germline, CDR1 is SGHAT, CDR2 FQDESV (reference sequence). This CDR3 region has 15 residues. The CDR3 DNA follows: TGTGCCAGCAGCCCCCGACAGGGCAGGAACACTGAAGCTTTCTTT. Its protein product is CASSPRQGRNTEAFF.

This CDR3 is CASSLRRQGNSPLHF. CDR3 bases: TGTGCCAGCAGCTTACGGCGGCAGGGTAATTCACCCCTCCACTTT. The V and J genes are TRBV7-2 and TRBJ1-6; D might be TRBD1 (5 bases). The CDR3 has 15 amino acids. Germline CDR1 and CDR2: SGHTA and FQGNSA. Trimming shortened V by 2 bases and J by 6 bases, and 11 bases separated the two germline ends.

The chain is built from TRBV4-2 and TRBJ1-5, with 8 bases identical to TRBD1. The CDR3 length is 16 residues. The junction had 7 bases not matched to a gene; V was cut back by 4 bases and J by 2 bases. Per the germline V gene, CDR1 is LGHNA and CDR2 is YNFKEQ. The CDR3 nucleotides are TGTGCCAGCAGCCCCACAGGGGGAGTGGGCAATCAGCCCCAGCATTTT. Its translation is CASSPTGGVGNQPQHF.

The rearrangement uses TRBV15 and TRBJ2-1, with 7 bases matching TRBD2. Germline CDR1 reads LNHNV; CDR2 reads YYDKDF (reference sequence). V lost 2 bases and J lost 8; bases outside the gene matches: 12. This CDR3 contains 16 residues. CDR3 nucleotides: TGTGCCACCAGCAGAAAAGGGCCTAGCGGTGTCGATGAGCAGTTCTTC. It translates to CATSRKGPSGVDEQFF.

J is TRBJ2-5 and V is TRBV9; D is possibly TRBD1 (6 bases). Trimming removed 4 bases from V and 0 bases from J, with 13 bases in between. CDR1 SGDLS and CDR2 YYNGEE come from the germline V gene. The length of the CDR3 is 15 residues. The CDR3 DNA follows: TGTGCCAGCAGCTACCAGACAGGATACCAAGAGACCCAGTACTTC. This encodes CASSYQTGYQETQYF.

The rearrangement uses TRBV29-1 and TRBJ1-4; 7 bases are shared with TRBD1. CDR1 SQVTM and CDR2 ANQGSEA come from the germline V gene. V lost 6 bases and J lost 6; bases outside the gene matches: 10. This CDR3 comprises 14 residues. CDR3 nucleotide sequence: TGCAGCGTCGGGACAGCCGAGAGTTATGAAAAACTGTTTTTT. Translated: CSVGTAESYEKLFF.

The CDR3: CASSLTGNNQPQHF. Written as DNA, the CDR3 is TGCGCCAGCAGCCTGACAGGGAACAATCAGCCCCAGCATTTT. This chain uses TRBV5-1 with TRBJ1-5; 7 positions agree with TRBD1. Per germline, CDR1 SGHRS and CDR2 YFSETQ. The CDR3 is 14 residues long. V shed 4 bases, J shed 3 bases, and the junction held 4 bases outside the gene matches. The whole variable domain, filled in from reference TRBV5-1 and TRBJ1-5, reads KAGVTQTPRYLIKTRGQQVTLSCSPISGHRSVSWYQQTPGQGLQFLFEYFSETQRNKGNFPGRFSGRQFSNSRSEMNVSTLELGDSALYLCASSLTGNNQPQHFGDGTRLSIL.

The V call is TRBV5-1, the J call TRBJ1-2, with D perhaps matching TRBD1 (6 bases). This CDR3 is built from 14 residues. Per germline, CDR1 SGHRS and CDR2 YFSETQ. Trimming cost V 4 bases and J 1 base, with 11 bases left between them. As DNA, the CDR3 is TGCGCCAGCAGCCCGGGACAAGATAACTATGGCTACACCTTC. It translates to CASSPGQDNYGYTF.